The clone carrying this TCR beta chain was seen repeatedly, ten times or more. The CDR3 is made up of 14 amino acids. CDR1 and CDR2 (germline): DFQATT, SNEGSKA (reference sequence). Trimming took 3 bases from V and 6 from J, leaving 16 bases between them. This sample was included in a study of breast tumors, draining lymph nodes, adjacent tissues. One entry per CDR3 protein, called by TCRdb with MiXCR from the multiplex PCR reads. The data show over 60,000 distinct CDR3 sequences, approximately 62% seen once. The receptor comes from a female donor with breast cancer. Some clones in this sample may be carry-over from other donors' samples. The sample taken for sequencing was breast tumor tissue. The chain couples TRBV20-1 to TRBJ2-3; TRBD1 might be the D (6 bases). The CDR3 nucleotides are TGCAGTGCTAGCCGGGACACATACACGGATACGCAGTATTTT. It is translated as CSASRDTYTDTQYF.